This is a list of T cell receptor beta chains from one sample in a study of CD4 T cells in relation to SARS-CoV-2 and coronaviruses. Profiling relied on immunoSEQ multiplex PCR, and the TCRdb table lists in-frame clones only, not all of them. In the table there are roughly 18,000 clones, around 79% of which are singletons. Their recognized antigens are unknown. Sequenced material: CD4+ T cells from PBMCs, cultured in vitro. All receptors come from a human donor in good health. The CDR3 runs from the conserved cysteine through the conserved F or W. Fields, in order: clone size, J gene, V gene, D gene, CDR3 DNA, CDR3 protein. A D gene is named only where the DNA matches it firmly. Some rows have no size entry. The others give once, few or many, or a class for an expanded clone.

size: .; J: TRBJ1-4; V: TRBV18; D: .; DNA: TGTGCCAGCTCACCGTCAACTAATGAAAAACTGTTTTTT; CDR3: CASSPSTNEKLFF
size: .; J: TRBJ2-7; V: TRBV4-1; D: TRBD1; DNA: TGCGCCAGCAGCCAAGAGTTGTTGGGACAGGGAACCTACGAGCAGTACTTC; CDR3: CASSQELLGQGTYEQYF
size: .; J: TRBJ2-5; V: TRBV13; D: TRBD1; DNA: TGTGCCAGCAGCTTACAGGGGGCGGGGACCCAGTACTTC; CDR3: CASSLQGAGTQYF
size: .; J: TRBJ2-1; V: TRBV6-1; D: TRBD2; DNA: TGTGCCAGCAGTGAACCGGCTCGTCTAGCGGATCGGGTAAGCTCCTACAATGAGCAGTTCTTC; CDR3: CASSEPARLADRVSSYNEQFF
size: .; J: TRBJ2-5; V: TRBV7-8; D: .; DNA: TGTGCCAGCAGCTTTGGGACAATAGAAGAGACCCAGTACTTC; CDR3: CASSFGTIEETQYF
size: .; J: TRBJ2-1; V: TRBV20-1; D: .; DNA: TGCAGTGCTCGGGAGAATGAGCAGTTCTTC; CDR3: CSARENEQFF
size: few; J: TRBJ2-3; V: TRBV5-6; D: TRBD2; DNA: TGTGCCAGCAGCGCCTTGGGGCGGGAGCTGGGGGATACGCAGTATTTT; CDR3: CASSALGRELGDTQYF
size: .; J: TRBJ2-5; V: TRBV6-5; D: TRBD2; DNA: TGTGCCAGCACCAGAGGGGGAGGGACTAGCGAGACCCAGTACTTC; CDR3: CASTRGGGTSETQYF
size: .; J: TRBJ2-1; V: TRBV19; D: .; DNA: TGTGCCAGTAGTATCCTAGTGAGCTCCTACAATGAGCAGTTCTTC; CDR3: CASSILVSSYNEQFF
size: .; J: TRBJ2-3; V: TRBV24-1; D: TRBD2; DNA: TGTGCCACCAGTGATTTTTCACTAGCGGGGACTTGGACGCAGTATTTT; CDR3: CATSDFSLAGTWTQYF
size: .; J: TRBJ1-1; V: TRBV7-9; D: TRBD1; DNA: TGTGCCAGCAGCCAAACAGGGGCCACTGAAGCTTTCTTT; CDR3: CASSQTGATEAFF
size: .; J: TRBJ2-5; V: TRBV6-5; D: TRBD2; DNA: TGTGCCAGCAGATTGGGACTAGCGGGAGGGCCGAATTCTAACTTC; CDR3: CASRLGLAGGPNSNF
size: .; J: TRBJ1-4; V: TRBV6-5; D: TRBD1; DNA: TGTGCCAGCAGTTACTCGACAGGGTGGGAGGAAAAACTGTTTTTT; CDR3: CASSYSTGWEEKLFF
size: .; J: TRBJ2-1; V: TRBV4-2; D: TRBD2; DNA: TGTGCCAGCAGCCAAGCCACCAGACTAGCGGGAGGTGATGAGCAGTTCTTC; CDR3: CASSQATRLAGGDEQFF
size: .; J: TRBJ2-1; V: TRBV7-9; D: TRBD1; DNA: TGTGCCAGCAGCCCCAACTTAGACAGGGGATACAATGAGCAGTTCTTC; CDR3: CASSPNLDRGYNEQFF
size: hyperexpanded; J: TRBJ2-6; V: TRBV11-2; D: .; DNA: TGTGCCAGCACCTTTATAGGGGACTCTGGGGCCAACGTCCTGACTTTC; CDR3: CASTFIGDSGANVLTF
size: .; J: TRBJ2-3; V: TRBV29-1; D: .; DNA: TGCAGCGTTGATCGCCAGCTCTCTAGCACAGATACGCAGTATTTT; CDR3: CSVDRQLSSTDTQYF
size: .; J: TRBJ1-1; V: TRBV19; D: .; DNA: TGTGCCAGTAGGAAATACAGGGAAAGGGGTGAAGCTTTCTTT; CDR3: CASRKYRERGEAFF
size: few; J: TRBJ1-4; V: TRBV13; D: .; DNA: TGTGCCAGCAGCTTACGGGACACCAATGAAAAACTGTTTTTT; CDR3: CASSLRDTNEKLFF
size: .; J: TRBJ2-7; V: TRBV4-2; D: TRBD1; DNA: TGTGCCAGCAGCCAGTTACAGGGGCGCGAGCAGTACTTC; CDR3: CASSQLQGREQYF
size: once; J: TRBJ2-1; V: TRBV11-3; D: TRBD2; DNA: TGTGCCAGCAGCTCCCGTAGCGGGGGGAGCAATGAGCAGTTCTTC; CDR3: CASSSRSGGSNEQFF
size: .; J: TRBJ1-6; V: TRBV18; D: .; DNA: TGTGCCAGCTCACTAGAGAATAATTCACCCCTCCACTTT; CDR3: CASSLENNSPLHF
size: .; J: TRBJ2-7; V: TRBV6-1; D: TRBD2; DNA: TGTGCCAGCAGTGAAAGGGTGGGACTAAACTCCTACGAGCAGTACTTC; CDR3: CASSERVGLNSYEQYF
size: .; J: TRBJ1-3; V: TRBV18; D: .; DNA: TGTGCCAGCTCACCAGGGATCTCTGGAAACACCATATATTTT; CDR3: CASSPGISGNTIYF
size: .; J: TRBJ2-7; V: TRBV11-2; D: .; DNA: TGTGCCAGCAGCTTAGATAACAGGGCCTACGAGCAGTACTTC; CDR3: CASSLDNRAYEQYF
size: .; J: TRBJ1-1; V: TRBV7-3; D: .; DNA: TGTGCCAGCAGCTTAAGCGGGACACCAACCCCGAACACTGAAGCTTTCTTT; CDR3: CASSLSGTPTPNTEAFF
size: .; J: TRBJ2-3; V: TRBV27; D: TRBD2; DNA: TGTGCCAGCAGTAGATACCCCCCTATAGCGGGGACAGATACGCAGTATTTT; CDR3: CASSRYPPIAGTDTQYF